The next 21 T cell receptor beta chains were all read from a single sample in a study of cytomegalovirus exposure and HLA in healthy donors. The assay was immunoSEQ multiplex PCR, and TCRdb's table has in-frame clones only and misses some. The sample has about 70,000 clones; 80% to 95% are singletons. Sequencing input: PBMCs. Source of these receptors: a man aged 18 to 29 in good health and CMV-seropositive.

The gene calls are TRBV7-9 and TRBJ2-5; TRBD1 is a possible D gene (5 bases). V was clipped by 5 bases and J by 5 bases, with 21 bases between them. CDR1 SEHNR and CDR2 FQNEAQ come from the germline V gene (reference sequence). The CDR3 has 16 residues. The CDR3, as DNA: TGTGCCAGCAGCCCACACCTTAAAGGGGCAGGGGAGACCCAGTACTTC. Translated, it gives CASSPHLKGAGETQYF.

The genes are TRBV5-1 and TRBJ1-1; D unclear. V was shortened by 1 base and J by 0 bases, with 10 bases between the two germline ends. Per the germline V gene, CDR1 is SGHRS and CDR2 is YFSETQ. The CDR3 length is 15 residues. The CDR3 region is CASSLTLQLNTEAFF. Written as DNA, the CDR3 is TGCGCCAGCAGCTTGACCCTACAGCTGAACACTGAAGCTTTCTTT. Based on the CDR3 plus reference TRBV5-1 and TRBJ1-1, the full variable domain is KAGVTQTPRYLIKTRGQQVTLSCSPISGHRSVSWYQQTPGQGLQFLFEYFSETQRNKGNFPGRFSGRQFSNSRSEMNVSTLELGDSALYLCASSLTLQLNTEAFFGQGTRLTVV.

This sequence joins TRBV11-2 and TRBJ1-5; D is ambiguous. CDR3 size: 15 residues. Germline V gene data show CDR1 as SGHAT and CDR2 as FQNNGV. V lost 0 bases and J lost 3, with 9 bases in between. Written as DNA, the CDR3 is TGTGCCAGCAGCTTAGACCCAGATGCCAATCAGCCCCAGCATTTT. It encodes CASSLDPDANQPQHF.

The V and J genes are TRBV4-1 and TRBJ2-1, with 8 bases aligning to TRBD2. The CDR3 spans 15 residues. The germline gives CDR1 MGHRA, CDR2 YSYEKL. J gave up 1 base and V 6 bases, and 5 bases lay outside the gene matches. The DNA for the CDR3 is TGCGCCAGCAGTCTAGCGGGTGATTCCTACAATGAGCAGTTCTTC. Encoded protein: CASSLAGDSYNEQFF.

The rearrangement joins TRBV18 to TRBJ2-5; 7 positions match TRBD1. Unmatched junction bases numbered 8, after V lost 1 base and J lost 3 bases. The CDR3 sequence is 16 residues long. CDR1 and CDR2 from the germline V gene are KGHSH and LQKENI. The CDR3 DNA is TGTGCCAGCTCACCACTACCGGGACAGTTAAAAGAGACCCAGTACTTC. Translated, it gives CASSPLPGQLKETQYF. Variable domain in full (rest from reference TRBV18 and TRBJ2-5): NAGVMQNPRHLVRRRGQEARLRCSPMKGHSHVYWYRQLPEEGLKFMVYLQKENIIDESGMPKERFSAEFPKEGPSILRIQQVVRGDSAAYFCASSPLPGQLKETQYFGPGTRLLVL.

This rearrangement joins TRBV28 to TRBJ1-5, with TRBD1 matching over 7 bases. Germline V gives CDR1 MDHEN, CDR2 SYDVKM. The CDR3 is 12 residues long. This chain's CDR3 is CVTGALNQPQHF. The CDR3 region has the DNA TGTGTCACAGGGGCGCTCAATCAGCCCCAGCATTTT.

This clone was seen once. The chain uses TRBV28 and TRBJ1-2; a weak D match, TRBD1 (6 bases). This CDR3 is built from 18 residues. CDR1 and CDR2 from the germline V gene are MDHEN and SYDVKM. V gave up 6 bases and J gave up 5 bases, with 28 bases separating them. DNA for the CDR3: TGTGCCAGCAGCGTAATGCAGGGATGGGGGACACGGGGATATGGCTACACCTTC. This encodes CASSVMQGWGTRGYGYTF.

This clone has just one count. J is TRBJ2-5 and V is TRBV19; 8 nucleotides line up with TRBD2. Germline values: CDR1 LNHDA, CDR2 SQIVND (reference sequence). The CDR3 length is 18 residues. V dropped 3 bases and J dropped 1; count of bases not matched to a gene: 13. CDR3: CASSMDRGAGVFQETQYF. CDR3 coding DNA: TGTGCCAGTAGTATGGATCGGGGAGCGGGAGTTTTCCAAGAGACCCAGTACTTC.

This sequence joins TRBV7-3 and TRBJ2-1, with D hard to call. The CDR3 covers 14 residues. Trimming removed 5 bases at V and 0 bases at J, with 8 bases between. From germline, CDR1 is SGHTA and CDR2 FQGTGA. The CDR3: CASSLRGSYNEQFF. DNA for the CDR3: TGTGCCAGCAGCCTCCGCGGCTCCTACAATGAGCAGTTCTTC.

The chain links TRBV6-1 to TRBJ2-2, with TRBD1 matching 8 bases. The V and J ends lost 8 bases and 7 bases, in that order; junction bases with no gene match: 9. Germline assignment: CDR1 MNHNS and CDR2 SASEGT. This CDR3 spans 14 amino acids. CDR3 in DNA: TGTGCCAGCCCAGGACAGGGCTCTGGCGGGGAGCTGTTTTTT. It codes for CASPGQGSGGELFF.

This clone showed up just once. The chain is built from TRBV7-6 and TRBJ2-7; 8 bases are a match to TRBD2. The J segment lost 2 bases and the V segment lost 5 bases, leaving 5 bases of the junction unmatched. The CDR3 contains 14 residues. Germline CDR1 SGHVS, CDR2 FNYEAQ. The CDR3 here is CASSISGATYEQYF. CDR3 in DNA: TGTGCCAGCAGCATTAGCGGGGCTACCTACGAGCAGTACTTC. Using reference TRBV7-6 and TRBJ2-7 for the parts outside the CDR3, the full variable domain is GAGVSQSPRYKVTKRGQDVALRCDPISGHVSLYWYRQALGQGPEFLTYFNYEAQQDKSGLPNDRFSAERPEGSISTLTIQRTEQRDSAMYRCASSISGATYEQYFGPGTRLTVT.

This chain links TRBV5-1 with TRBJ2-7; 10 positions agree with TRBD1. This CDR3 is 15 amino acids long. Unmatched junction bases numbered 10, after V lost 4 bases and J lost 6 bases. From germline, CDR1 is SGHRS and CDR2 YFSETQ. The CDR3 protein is CASSELGTGDGEQYF. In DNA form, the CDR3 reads TGCGCCAGCAGCGAATTAGGGACAGGGGACGGCGAGCAGTACTTC.

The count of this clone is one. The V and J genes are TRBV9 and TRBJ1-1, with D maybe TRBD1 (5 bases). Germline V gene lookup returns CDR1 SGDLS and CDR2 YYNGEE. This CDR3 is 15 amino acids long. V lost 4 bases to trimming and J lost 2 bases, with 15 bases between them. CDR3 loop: CASSTPRWGNTEAFF. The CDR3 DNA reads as TGTGCCAGCAGCACCCCCCGCTGGGGCAACACTGAAGCTTTCTTT.

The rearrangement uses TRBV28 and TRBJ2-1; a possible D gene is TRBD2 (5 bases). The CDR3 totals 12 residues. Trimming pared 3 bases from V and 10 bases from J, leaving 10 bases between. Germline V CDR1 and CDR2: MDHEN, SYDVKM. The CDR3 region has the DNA TGTGCCAGCAGTTTTTCAGCGGCAGAGCAGTTCTTC. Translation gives CASSFSAAEQFF.

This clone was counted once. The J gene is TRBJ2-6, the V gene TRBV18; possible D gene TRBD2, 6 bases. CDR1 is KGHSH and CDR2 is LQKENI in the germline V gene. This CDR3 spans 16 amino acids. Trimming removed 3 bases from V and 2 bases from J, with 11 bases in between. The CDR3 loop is CASSPEGKPGANVLTF. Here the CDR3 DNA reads TGTGCCAGCTCACCGGAGGGAAAGCCTGGGGCCAACGTCCTGACTTTC.

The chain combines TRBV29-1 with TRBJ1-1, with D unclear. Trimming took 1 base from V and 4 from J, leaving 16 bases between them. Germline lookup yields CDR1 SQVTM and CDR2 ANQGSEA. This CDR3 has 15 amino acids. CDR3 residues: CSVEASPVGSTEAFF. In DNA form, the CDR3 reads TGCAGCGTTGAAGCCAGCCCGGTGGGGAGCACTGAAGCTTTCTTT.

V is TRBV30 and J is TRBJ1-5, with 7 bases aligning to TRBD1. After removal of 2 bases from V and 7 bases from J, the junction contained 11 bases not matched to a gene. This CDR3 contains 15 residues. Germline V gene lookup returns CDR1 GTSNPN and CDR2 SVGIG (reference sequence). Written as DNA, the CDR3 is TGTGCCTGGAGTCCAAGGAACAGGGGCGGCCAGCCCCAGCATTTT. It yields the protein CAWSPRNRGGQPQHF.

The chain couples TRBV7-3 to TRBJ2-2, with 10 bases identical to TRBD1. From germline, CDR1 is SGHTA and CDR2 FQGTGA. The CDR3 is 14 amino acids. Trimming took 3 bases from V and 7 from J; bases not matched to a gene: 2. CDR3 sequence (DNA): TGTGCCAGCAGCTTCGACAGGGGGCGCGGGGAGCTGTTTTTT. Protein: CASSFDRGRGELFF.

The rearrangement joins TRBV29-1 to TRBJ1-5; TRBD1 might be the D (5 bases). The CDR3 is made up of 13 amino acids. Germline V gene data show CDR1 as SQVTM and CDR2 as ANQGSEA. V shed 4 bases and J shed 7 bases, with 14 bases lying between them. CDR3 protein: CSVVVGRGQPQHF. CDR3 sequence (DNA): TGCAGCGTTGTCGTAGGAAGGGGACAGCCCCAGCATTTT.

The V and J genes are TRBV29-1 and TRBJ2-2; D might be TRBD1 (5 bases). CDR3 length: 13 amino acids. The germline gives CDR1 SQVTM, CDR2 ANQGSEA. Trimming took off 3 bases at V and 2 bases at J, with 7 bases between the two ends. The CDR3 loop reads CSVDQGNTGELFF. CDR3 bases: TGCAGCGTTGATCAGGGAAACACCGGGGAGCTGTTTTTT.

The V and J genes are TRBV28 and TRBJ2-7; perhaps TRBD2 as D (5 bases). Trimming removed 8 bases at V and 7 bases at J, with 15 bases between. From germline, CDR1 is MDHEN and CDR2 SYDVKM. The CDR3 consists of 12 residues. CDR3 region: CASGRRFWEQYF. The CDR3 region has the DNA TGTGCCAGCGGACGGAGGTTTTGGGAGCAGTACTTC.